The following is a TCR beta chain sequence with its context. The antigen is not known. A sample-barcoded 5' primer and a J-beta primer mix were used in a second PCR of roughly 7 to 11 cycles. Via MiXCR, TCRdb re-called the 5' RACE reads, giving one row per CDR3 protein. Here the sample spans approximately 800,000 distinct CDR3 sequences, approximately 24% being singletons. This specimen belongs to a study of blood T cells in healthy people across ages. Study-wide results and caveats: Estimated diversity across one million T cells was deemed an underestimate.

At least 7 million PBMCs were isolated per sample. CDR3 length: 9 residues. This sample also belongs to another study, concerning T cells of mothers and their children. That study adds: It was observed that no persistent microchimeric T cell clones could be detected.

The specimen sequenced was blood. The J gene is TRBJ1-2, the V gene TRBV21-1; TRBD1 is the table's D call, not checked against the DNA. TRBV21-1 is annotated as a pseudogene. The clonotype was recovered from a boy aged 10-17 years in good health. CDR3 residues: CASPFPGAF. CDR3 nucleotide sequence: TGTGCCAGTCCCTTTCCGGGGGCCTTC.